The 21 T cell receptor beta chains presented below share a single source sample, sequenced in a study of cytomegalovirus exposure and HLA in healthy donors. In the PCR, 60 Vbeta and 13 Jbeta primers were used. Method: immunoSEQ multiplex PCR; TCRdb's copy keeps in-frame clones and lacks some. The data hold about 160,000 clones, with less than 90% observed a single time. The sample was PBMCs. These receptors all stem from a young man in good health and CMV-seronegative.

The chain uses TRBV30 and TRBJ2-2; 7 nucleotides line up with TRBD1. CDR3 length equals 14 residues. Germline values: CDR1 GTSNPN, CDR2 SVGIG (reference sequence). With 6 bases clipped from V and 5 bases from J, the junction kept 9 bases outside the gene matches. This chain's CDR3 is CACPREGATGELFF. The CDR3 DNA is TGTGCCTGCCCGCGAGAGGGGGCGACCGGGGAGCTGTTTTTT.

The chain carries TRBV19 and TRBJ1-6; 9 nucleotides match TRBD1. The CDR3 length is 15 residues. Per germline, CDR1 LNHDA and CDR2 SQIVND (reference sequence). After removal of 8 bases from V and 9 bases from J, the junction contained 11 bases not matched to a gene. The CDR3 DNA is TGTGCCAGTTCATTAGCGGACAGGGGTGTTTCACCCCTCCACTTT. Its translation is CASSLADRGVSPLHF.

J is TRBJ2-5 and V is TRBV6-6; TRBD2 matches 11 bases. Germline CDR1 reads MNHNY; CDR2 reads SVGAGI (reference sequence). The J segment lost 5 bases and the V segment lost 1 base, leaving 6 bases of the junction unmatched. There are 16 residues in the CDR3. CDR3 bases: TGTGCCAGCAGTTACTTACTAGCGGGGGCCCCTGAGACCCAGTACTTC. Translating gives CASSYLLAGAPETQYF.

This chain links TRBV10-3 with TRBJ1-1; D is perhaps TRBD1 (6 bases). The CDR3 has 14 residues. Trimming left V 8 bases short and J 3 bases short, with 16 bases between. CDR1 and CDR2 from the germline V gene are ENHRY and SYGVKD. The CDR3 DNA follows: TGTGCCATCGGAACAGGGTTTCCGGACACTGAAGCTTTCTTT. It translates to CAIGTGFPDTEAFF.

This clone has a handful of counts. The CDR3 nucleotides are TGTGCCAGCAGCTTAGTTGGCAGTTTAAATTACGAGCAGTACTTC. Amino acids: CASSLVGSLNYEQYF. The chain couples TRBV11-3 to TRBJ2-7, with D unclear. CDR1 is SGHNT, CDR2 YENEEA, per germline. V was shortened by 1 base and J by 4 bases, with 14 bases between the two germline ends. This CDR3 contains 15 residues. Together with reference TRBV11-3 and TRBJ2-7, the CDR3 gives the full variable domain: EAGVVQSPRYKIIEKKQPVAFWCNPISGHNTLYWYLQNLGQGPELLIRYENEEAVDDSQLPKDRFSAERLKGVDSTLKIQPAELGDSAVYLCASSLVGSLNYEQYFGPGTRLTVT.

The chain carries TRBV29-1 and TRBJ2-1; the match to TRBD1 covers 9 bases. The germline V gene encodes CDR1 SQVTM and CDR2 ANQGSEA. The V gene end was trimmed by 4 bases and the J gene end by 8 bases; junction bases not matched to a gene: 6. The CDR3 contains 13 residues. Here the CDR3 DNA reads TGCAGCGTTGGACCGGACAGGGGCGATGAGCAGTTCTTC. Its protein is CSVGPDRGDEQFF.

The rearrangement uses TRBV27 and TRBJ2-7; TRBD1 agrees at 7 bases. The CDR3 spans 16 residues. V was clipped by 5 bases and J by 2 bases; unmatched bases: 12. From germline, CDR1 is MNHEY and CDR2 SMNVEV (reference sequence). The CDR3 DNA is TGTGCCAGCAGTCGAACCGGGCAGGGGGTGACCTACGAGCAGTACTTC. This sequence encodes CASSRTGQGVTYEQYF.

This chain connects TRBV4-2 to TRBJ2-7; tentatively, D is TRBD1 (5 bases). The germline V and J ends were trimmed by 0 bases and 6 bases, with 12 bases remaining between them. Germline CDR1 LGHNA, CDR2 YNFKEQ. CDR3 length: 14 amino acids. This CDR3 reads CASSQDLQGFEQYF. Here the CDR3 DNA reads TGTGCCAGCAGCCAAGATTTGCAGGGTTTCGAGCAGTACTTC.

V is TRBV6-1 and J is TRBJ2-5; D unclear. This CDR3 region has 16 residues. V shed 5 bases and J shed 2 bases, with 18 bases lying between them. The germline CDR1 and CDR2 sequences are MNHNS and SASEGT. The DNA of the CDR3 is TGTGCCAGCAGTCAAGGTGTTCGCGGATTACAAGAGACCCAGTACTTC. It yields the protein CASSQGVRGLQETQYF.

In DNA form, the CDR3 reads TGTGCCAGCAGTTTTGTTCAGAGTGCGGGCGGGGAGCTGTTTTTT. Amino acids: CASSFVQSAGGELFF. The chain combines TRBV7-8 with TRBJ2-2, with D possibly TRBD2 on 5 matching bases. The germline V gene encodes CDR1 SGHVS and CDR2 FQNEAQ. Trimming left V 6 bases short and J 7 bases short, with 18 bases between. The CDR3 totals 15 residues.

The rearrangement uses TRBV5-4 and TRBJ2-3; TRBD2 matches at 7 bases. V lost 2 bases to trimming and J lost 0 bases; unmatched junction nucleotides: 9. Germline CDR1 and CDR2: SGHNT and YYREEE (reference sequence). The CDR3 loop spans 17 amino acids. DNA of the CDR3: TGTGCCAGCAGCTTTGGTTTTGGCGGGGGAAGCACAGATACGCAGTATTTT. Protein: CASSFGFGGGSTDTQYF.

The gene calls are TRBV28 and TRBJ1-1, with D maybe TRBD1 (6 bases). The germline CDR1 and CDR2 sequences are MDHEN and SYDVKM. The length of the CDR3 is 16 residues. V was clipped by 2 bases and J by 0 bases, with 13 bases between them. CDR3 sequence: CASSLPSGALNTEAFF. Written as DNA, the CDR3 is TGTGCCAGCAGTTTACCATCAGGGGCCCTGAACACTGAAGCTTTCTTT.

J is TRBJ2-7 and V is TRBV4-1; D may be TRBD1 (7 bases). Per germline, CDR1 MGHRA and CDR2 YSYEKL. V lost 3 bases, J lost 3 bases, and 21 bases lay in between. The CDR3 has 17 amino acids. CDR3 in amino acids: CASSQPGAGQQLYEQYF. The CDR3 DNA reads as TGCGCCAGCAGCCAGCCGGGGGCGGGACAGCAACTCTACGAGCAGTACTTC.

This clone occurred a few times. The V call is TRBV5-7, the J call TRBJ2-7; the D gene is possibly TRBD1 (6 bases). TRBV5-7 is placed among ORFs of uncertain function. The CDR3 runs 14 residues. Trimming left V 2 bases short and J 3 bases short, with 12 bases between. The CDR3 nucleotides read TGTGCCAGCAGCTTAACGGACAGTTACTACGAGCAGTACTTC. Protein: CASSLTDSYYEQYF.

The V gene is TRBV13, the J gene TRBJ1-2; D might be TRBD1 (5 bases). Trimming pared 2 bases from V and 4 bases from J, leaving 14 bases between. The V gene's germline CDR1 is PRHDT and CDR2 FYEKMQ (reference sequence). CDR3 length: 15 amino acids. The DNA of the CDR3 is TGTGCCAGCAGCTTACGGTCAGGGTCAGGCTATGGCTACACCTTC. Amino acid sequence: CASSLRSGSGYGYTF.

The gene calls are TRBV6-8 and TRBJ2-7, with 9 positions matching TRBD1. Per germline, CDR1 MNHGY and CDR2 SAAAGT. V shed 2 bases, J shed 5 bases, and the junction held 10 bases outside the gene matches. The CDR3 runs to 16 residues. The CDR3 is CASSYAGTGCRDEQYF. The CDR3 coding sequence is TGTGCCAGCAGTTACGCCGGGACAGGGTGTAGGGACGAGCAGTACTTC.

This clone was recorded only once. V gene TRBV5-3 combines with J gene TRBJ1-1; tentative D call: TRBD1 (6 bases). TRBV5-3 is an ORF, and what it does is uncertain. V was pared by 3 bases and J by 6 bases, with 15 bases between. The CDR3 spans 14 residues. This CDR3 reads CARSSPRGKAEAFF. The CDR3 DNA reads TGTGCCAGAAGCTCGCCGAGGGGGAAGGCTGAAGCTTTCTTT.

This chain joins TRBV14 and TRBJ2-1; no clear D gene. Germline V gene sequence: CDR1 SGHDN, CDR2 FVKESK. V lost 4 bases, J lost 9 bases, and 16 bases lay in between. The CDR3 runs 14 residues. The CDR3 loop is CASSPPSIFGEQFF. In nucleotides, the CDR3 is TGTGCCAGCAGCCCCCCCTCGATTTTCGGTGAGCAGTTCTTC.

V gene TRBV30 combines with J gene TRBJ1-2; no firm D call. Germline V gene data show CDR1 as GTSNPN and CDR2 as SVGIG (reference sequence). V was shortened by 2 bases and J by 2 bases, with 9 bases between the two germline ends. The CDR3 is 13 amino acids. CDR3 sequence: CAWSKTPNYGYTF. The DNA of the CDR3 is TGTGCCTGGAGTAAGACACCGAACTATGGCTACACCTTC.

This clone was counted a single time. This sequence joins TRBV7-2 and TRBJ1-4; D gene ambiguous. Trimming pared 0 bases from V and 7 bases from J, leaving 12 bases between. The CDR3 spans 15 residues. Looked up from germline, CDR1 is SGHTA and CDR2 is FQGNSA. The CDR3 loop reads CASSLAPGLGEKLFF. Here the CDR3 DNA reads TGTGCCAGCAGCTTAGCCCCCGGGTTGGGTGAAAAACTGTTTTTT.

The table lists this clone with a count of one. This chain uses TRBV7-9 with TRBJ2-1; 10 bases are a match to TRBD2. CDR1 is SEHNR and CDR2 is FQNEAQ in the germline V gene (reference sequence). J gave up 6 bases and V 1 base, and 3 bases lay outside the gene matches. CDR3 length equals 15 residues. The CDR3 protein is CASSLEAGGGNEQFF. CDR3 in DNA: TGTGCCAGCAGCTTAGAAGCGGGAGGGGGCAATGAGCAGTTCTTC.